The following is a TCR beta chain sequence with its context. Its antigen is unidentified. This CDR3 contains 16 residues. Trimming took 1 base from V and 3 from J; bases not matched to a gene: 3. The germline V gene has CDR1 LGHNA and CDR2 YSLEER. TCRdb analysed the 5' RACE reads with MiXCR anew, one entry per CDR3 protein. The sample consists of some 280,000 distinct CDR3 sequences, around 15% of them appearing once. The record originates from a study of T-cell memory formation after mild COVID-19. Study details: The TCR clusters were mostly specific to one donor.

Study results and caveats: Pre-infection memory already had some responding clones, implying cross-reactive memory joined. CM and EM subsets held most contracting CD4+ clones; EMRA held CD8+ ones. Specificity for SARS-CoV-2 was not confirmed among the second-wave clones peaking on day 37.

Material: PBMCs or a T cell subset sorted from them (not recorded which). This TCR was recovered from a man aged 18 to 30 who had mild COVID-19 (a few samples of this study predate the infection). Cell type and time point are not known. The rearrangement uses TRBV4-3 and TRBJ2-3; TRBD2 matches at 11 bases. CDR3 bases: TGCGCCAGCAGCCAAGGAACTAGCGGGGGTACAGATACGCAGTATTTT. Translating gives CASSQGTSGGTDTQYF.